This T cell receptor beta chain derives from a study of cytomegalovirus exposure and HLA in healthy donors. Broader study findings: Rare TCR sequences predominated, though certain public TCRs were found in many donors. Within the data, a cluster of highly shared sequence variants was likely a sequencing artifact.

CDR1 and CDR2 from the germline V gene are LNHDA and SQIVND (reference sequence). The J segment lost 5 bases and the V segment lost 4 bases, leaving 3 bases of the junction unmatched. The CDR3 spans 13 residues. The study ran its PCR with 60 Vbeta and 13 Jbeta primers. Clones were sequenced by immunoSEQ multiplex PCR, and TCRdb holds only the in-frame ones, with some missing. Seen here are fewer than 250,000 clones, approximately 87% observed once, and the top ten hold about 1.2%. On this clone: Antigen: not known.

V and J are TRBV19 and TRBJ1-1, with 8 bases matching TRBD1. Sample: PBMCs. The clonotype comes from a human donor in good health. The CDR3 DNA is TGTGCCAGTAGTAGAGACAGGGGAACTGAAGCTTTCTTT. This sequence encodes CASSRDRGTEAFF.